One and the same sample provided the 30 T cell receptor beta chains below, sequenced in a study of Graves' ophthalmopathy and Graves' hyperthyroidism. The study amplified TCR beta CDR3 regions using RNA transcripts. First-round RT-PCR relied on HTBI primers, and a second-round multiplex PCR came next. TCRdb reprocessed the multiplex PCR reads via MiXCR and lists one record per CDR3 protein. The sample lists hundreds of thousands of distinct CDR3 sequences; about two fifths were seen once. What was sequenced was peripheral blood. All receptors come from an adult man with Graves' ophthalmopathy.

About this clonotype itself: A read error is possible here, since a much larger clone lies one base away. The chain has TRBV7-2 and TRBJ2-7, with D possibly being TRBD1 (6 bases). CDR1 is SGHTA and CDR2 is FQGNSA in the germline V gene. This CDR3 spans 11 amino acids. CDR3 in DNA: TGTGCCAGCCTTACAGGGAGCGAGCGGTACTTC. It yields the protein CASLTGSERYF.

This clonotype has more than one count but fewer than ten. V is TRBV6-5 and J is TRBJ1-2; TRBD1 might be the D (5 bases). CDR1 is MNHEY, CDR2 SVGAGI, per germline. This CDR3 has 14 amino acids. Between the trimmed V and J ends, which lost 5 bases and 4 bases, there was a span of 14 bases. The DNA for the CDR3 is TGTGCCAGCAGTGTGAAAGGGACTCCCTATGGCTACACCTTC. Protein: CASSVKGTPYGYTF.

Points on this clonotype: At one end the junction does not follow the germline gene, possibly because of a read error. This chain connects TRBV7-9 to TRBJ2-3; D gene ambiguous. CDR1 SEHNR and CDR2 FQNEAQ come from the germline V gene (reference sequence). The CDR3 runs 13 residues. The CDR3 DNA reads TGCGCCAGCAGCCAAGAGATTCCAGATACGCAGTATTTT. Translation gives CASSQEIPDTQYF. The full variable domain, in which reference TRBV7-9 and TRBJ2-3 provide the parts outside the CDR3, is DTGVSQNPRHKITKRGQNVTFRCDPISEHNRLYWYRQTLGQGPEFLTYFQNEAQLEKSRLLSDRFSAERPKGSFSTLEIQRTEQGDSAMYLCASSQEIPDTQYFGPGTRLTVL.

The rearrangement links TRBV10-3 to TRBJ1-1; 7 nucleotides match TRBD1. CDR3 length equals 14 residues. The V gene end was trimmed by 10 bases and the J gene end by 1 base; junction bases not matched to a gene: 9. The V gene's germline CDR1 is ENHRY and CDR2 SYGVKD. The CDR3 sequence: CATKMEGANTEAFF. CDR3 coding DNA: TGTGCCACTAAGATGGAGGGGGCGAACACTGAAGCTTTCTTT.

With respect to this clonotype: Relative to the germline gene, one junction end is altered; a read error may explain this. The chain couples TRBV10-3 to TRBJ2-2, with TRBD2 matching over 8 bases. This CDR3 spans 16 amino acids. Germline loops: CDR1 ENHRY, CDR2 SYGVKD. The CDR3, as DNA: TGTGCCATCAGTGCCCCCGGGCTAGCGGGCACCGGGGAGCTGTGTTTT. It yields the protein CAISAPGLAGTGELCF.

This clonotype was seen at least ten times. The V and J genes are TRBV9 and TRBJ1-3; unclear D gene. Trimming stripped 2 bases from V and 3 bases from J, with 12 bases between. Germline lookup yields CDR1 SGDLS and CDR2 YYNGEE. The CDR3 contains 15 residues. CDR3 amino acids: CASSVEGLYGNTIYF. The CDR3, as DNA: TGTGCCAGCAGCGTCGAGGGTCTATATGGAAACACCATATATTTT.

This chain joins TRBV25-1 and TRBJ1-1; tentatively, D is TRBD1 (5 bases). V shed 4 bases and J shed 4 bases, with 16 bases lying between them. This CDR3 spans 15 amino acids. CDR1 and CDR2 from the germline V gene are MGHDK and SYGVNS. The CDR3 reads CASSARRQGGTEAFF. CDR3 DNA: TGTGCCAGCAGTGCCAGACGGCAGGGCGGCACTGAAGCTTTCTTT.

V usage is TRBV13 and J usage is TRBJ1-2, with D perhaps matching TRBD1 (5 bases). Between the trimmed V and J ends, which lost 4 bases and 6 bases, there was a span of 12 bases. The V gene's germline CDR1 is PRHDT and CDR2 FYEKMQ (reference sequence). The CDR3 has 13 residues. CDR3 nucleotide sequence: TGTGCCAGCAGCTGTGGGACGGCGGATGGCTACACCTTC. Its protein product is CASSCGTADGYTF.

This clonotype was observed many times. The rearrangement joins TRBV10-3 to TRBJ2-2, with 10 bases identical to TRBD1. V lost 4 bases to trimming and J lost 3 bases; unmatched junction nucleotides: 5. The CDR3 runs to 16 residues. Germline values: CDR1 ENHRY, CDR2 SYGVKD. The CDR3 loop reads CAISGRGTGDTGELFF. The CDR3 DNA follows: TGTGCCATCAGTGGACGGGGGACAGGGGACACCGGGGAGCTGTTTTTT.

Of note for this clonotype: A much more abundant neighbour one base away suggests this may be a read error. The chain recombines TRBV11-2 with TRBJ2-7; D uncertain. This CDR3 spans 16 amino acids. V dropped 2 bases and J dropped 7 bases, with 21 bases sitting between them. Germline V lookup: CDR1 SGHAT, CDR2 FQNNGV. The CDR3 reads CASSLKLICREVEQYF. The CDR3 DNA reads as TGTGCCAGCAGCTTAAAACTTATATGTAGAGAAGTGGAGCAGTACTTC.

DNA for the CDR3: TGTGCCAGTAGTATAGGCCGACAGATCCAGCATTTT. Protein sequence: CASSIGRQIQHF. The rearrangement uses TRBV19 and TRBJ1-5; D perhaps matches TRBD1 (5 bases). V was clipped by 1 base and J by 12 bases, with 10 bases between them. The CDR3 has 12 amino acids. The germline V gene encodes CDR1 LNHDA and CDR2 SQIVND (reference sequence).

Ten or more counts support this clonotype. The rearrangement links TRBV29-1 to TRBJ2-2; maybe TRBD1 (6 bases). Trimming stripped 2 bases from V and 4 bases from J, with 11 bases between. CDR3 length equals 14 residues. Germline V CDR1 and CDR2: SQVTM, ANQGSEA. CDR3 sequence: CSVEQGMGTGELFF. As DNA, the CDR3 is TGCAGCGTTGAACAGGGGATGGGCACCGGGGAGCTGTTTTTT.

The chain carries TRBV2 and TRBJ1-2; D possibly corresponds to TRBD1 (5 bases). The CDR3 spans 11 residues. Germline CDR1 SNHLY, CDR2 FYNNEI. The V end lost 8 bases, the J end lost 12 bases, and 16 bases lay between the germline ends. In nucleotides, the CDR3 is TGTGCCAGCGTCAGGGACTCTGGAAACACCTTC. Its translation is CASVRDSGNTF.

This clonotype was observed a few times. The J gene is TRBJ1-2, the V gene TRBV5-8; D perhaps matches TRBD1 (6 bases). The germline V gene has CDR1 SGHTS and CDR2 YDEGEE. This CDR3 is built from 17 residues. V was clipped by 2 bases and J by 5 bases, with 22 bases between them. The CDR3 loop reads CASSFGQGGDILYGYTF. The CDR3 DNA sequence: TGTGCCAGCAGCTTCGGGCAGGGAGGGGACATTCTTTATGGCTACACCTTC. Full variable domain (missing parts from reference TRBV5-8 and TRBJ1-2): EAGVTQSPTHLIKTRGQQATLRCSPISGHTSVYWYQQALGLGLQFLLWYDEGEERNRGNFPPRFSGRQFPNYSSELNVNALELEDSALYLCASSFGQGGDILYGYTFGSGTRLTVV.

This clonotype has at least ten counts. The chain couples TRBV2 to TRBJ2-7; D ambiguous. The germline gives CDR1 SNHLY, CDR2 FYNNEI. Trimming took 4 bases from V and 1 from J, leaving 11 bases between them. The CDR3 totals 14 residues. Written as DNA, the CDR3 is TGTGCCAGCAGTGTAAATTCGAGGTCCTACGAGCAGTACTTC. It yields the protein CASSVNSRSYEQYF.

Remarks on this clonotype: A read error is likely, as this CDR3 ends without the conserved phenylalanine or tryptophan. The CDR3 sequence: CASSPGGVRGNSPLHL. CDR3 nucleotide sequence: TGTGCCAGCAGCCCGGGTGGGGTGCGGGGTAATTCGCCCCTCCACCTT. The chain links TRBV11-2 to TRBJ1-6; D ambiguous. Germline loops: CDR1 SGHAT, CDR2 FQNNGV. The CDR3 is made up of 16 amino acids.

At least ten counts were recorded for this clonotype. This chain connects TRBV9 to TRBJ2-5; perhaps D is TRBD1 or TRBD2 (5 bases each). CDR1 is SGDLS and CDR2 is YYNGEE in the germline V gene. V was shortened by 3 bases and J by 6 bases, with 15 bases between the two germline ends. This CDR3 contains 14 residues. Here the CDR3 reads CASSGGYIGKTQYF. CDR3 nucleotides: TGTGCCAGCAGCGGGGGGTACATTGGGAAGACCCAGTACTTC. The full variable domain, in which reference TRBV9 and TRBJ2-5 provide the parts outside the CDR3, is DSGVTQTPKHLITATGQRVTLRCSPRSGDLSVYWYQQSLDQGLQFLIQYYNGEERAKGNILERFSAQQFPDLHSELNLSSLELGDSALYFCASSGGYIGKTQYFGPGTRLLVL.

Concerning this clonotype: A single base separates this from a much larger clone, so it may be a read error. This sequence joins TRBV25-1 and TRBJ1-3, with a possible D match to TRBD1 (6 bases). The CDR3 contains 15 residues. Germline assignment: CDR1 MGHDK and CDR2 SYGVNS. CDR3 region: CASSPGQSSGDTIYF. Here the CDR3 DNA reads TGTGCCAGCAGCCCTGGACAGAGCTCTGGAGACACCATATATTTT.

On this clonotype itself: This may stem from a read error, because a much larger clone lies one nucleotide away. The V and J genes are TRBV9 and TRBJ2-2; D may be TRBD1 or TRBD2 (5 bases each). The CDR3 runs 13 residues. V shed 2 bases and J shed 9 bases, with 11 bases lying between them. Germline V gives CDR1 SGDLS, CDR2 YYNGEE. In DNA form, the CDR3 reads TGTGCCAGCAGCGTGGTGGGGACCAGGGAGCTGTTTTTT. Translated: CASSVVGTRELFF.

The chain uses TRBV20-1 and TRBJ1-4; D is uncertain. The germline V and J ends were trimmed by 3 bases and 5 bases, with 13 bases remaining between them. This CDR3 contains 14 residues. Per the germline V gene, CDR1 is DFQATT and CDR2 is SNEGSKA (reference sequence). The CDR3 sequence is CSASGVSPNEKLFF. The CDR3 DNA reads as TGCAGTGCTAGTGGGGTTTCTCCGAATGAAAAACTGTTTTTT.

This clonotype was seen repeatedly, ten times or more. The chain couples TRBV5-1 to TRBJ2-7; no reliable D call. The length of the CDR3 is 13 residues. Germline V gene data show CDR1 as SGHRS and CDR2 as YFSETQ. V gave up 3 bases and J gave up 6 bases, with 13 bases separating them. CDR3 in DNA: TGCGCCAGCAGCTCCCCGCGAAATGCCGAGCAGTACTTC. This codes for CASSSPRNAEQYF.

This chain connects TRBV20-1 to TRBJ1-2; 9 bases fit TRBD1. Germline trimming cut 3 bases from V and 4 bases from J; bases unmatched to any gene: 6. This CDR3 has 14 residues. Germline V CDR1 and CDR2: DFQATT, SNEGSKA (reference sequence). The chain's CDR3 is CSASLGQGTYGYTF. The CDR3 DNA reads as TGCAGTGCTAGTTTGGGACAGGGTACCTATGGCTACACCTTC.

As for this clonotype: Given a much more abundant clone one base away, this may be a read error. CDR3 DNA: TGTGCCAGCAGCGATCGATCAACTAATGAAGAACTGTTTTTT. Its translation is CASSDRSTNEELFF. The chain is built from TRBV2 and TRBJ1-4; D is uncertain. The germline V gene has CDR1 SNHLY and CDR2 FYNNEI. The CDR3 covers 14 residues. Together with reference TRBV2 and TRBJ1-4, the CDR3 gives the full variable domain: EPEVTQTPSHQVTQMGQEVILRCVPISNHLYFYWYRQILGQKVEFLVSFYNNEISEKSEIFDDQFSVERPDGSNFTLKIRSTKLEDSAMYFCASSDRSTNEELFFGSGTQLSVL.

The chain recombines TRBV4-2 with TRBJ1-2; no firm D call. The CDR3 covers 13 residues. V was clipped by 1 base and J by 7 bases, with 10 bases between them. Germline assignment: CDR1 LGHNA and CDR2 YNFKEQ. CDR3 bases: TGTGCCAGCAGCCAAGGCCCCCGAGTTGGCTACACCTTC. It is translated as CASSQGPRVGYTF.

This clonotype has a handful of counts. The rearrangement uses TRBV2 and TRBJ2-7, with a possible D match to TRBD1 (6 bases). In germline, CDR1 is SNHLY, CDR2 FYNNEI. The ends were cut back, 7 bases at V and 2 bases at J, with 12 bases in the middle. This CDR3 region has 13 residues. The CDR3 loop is CASIRDTAYEQYF. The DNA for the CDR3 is TGTGCCAGCATTCGGGACACTGCCTACGAGCAGTACTTC.

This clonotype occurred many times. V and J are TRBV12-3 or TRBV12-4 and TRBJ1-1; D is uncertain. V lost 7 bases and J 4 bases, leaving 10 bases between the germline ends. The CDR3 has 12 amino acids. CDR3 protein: CASTPAVTEAFF. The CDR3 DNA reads TGTGCCAGCACCCCCGCCGTCACTGAAGCTTTCTTT.

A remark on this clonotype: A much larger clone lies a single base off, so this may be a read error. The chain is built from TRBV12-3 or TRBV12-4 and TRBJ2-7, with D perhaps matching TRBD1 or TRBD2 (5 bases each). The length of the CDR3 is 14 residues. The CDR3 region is CASSLGTLPYERYF. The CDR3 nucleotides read TGTGCCAGCAGTTTGGGGACGCTTCCCTACGAGCGGTACTTC.

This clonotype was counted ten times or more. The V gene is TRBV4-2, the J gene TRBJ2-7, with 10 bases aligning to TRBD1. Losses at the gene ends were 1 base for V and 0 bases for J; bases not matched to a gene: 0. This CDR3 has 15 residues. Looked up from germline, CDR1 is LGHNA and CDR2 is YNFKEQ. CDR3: CASSQGTGGSYEQYF. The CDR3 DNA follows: TGTGCCAGCAGCCAAGGGACAGGGGGCTCCTACGAGCAGTACTTC.

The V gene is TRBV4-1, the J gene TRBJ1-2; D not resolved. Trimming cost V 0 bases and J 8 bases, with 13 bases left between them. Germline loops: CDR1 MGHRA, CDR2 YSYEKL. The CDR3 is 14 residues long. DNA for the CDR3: TGCGCCAGCAGCCAAGACGGCGGTGCTAGGGGCTACACCTTC. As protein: CASSQDGGARGYTF.

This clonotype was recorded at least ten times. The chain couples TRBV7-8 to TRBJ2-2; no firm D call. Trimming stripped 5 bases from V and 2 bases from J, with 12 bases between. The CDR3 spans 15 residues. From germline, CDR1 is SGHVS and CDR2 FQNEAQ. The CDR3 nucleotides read TGTGCCAGCAGCCCCCGGGCCGCAAACACCGGGGAGCTGTTTTTT. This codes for CASSPRAANTGELFF.